Listed here are 11 T cell receptor beta chains from one sample, sequenced in a study of PD-L1 blockade in urothelial cancer (TCRdb year 2017). Reading the label with the study, this specimen's time point is: peripheral blood 6 weeks after treatment start. Library prep was done by the immunoSEQ multiplex PCR assay. In its TCRdb copy, this immuneACCESS table keeps in-frame sequences only and misses some clones. Where compared with another copy, unresolved V genes explain less than half of these, and the others have no known cause. In all, the sample holds more than 60,000 clones, and about 88% of those were seen once. About 11% of the sample is held by the ten biggest clonotypes. The sample consisted of PBMCs, taken around atezolizumab (anti-PD-L1) treatment. The receptors come from a man between 60 and 75 years old with urothelial cancer.

V gene TRBV27 combines with J gene TRBJ1-2; TRBD1 agrees at 11 bases. The CDR3 consists of 13 residues. Germline V gene sequence: CDR1 MNHEY, CDR2 SMNVEV (reference sequence). Unmatched junction bases numbered 3, after V lost 5 bases and J lost 7 bases. CDR3 DNA sequence: TGTGCCAGCAGTCCAGGACAGGGGGCTGGCTACACCTTC. Its translation is CASSPGQGAGYTF.

This clone was counted a single time. Here the CDR3 DNA reads TGTGCCAGCAGCCACCCGGGACTCTCCGGGGAGCTGTTTTTT. It is translated as CASSHPGLSGELFF. The genes are TRBV14 and TRBJ2-2; maybe TRBD2 (6 bases). The CDR3 consists of 14 residues. The germline CDR1 and CDR2 sequences are SGHDN and FVKESK. Trimming removed 3 bases at V and 6 bases at J, with 11 bases between.

This chain connects TRBV28 to TRBJ1-5, with D unresolved. The V end was cut by 5 bases, the J end by 1 base, with 9 bases between. CDR1 is MDHEN and CDR2 is SYDVKM in the germline V gene. CDR3 length: 14 amino acids. CDR3 protein: CASSKGGSNQPQHF. The CDR3 DNA reads as TGTGCCAGCAGTAAGGGAGGGAGCAATCAGCCCCAGCATTTT.

This rearrangement joins TRBV7-3 to TRBJ1-1; 10 bases are shared with TRBD1. Per the germline V gene, CDR1 is SGHTA and CDR2 is FQGTGA. The CDR3 runs 13 residues. With V trimmed by 5 bases and J by 11 bases, 8 bases remained unmatched. The CDR3 protein is CASSQDRGSEAFF. In DNA form, the CDR3 reads TGTGCCAGCAGCCAGGACAGGGGGTCCGAGGCTTTCTTT.

The V and J genes are TRBV5-1 and TRBJ2-7; 8 bases match TRBD1. Trimming at V came to 4 bases and at J to 2 bases, leaving 8 bases not matched to a gene. This CDR3 is built from 15 residues. Germline CDR1 SGHRS, CDR2 YFSETQ. DNA for the CDR3: TGCGCCAGCAGCAGTGACAGGGGAGGCACCTACGAGCAGTACTTC. Translating gives CASSSDRGGTYEQYF.

J is TRBJ2-1 and V is TRBV6-5, with TRBD2 matching 8 bases. The CDR3 has 14 residues. Germline V gene lookup returns CDR1 MNHEY and CDR2 SVGAGI. Unmatched junction bases numbered 11, after V lost 7 bases and J lost 9 bases. In DNA form, the CDR3 reads TGTGCCAGCACCCGGGGGGGAGGGGAAGGTGAGCAGTTCTTC. Encoded protein: CASTRGGGEGEQFF.

The chain recombines TRBV6-5 with TRBJ1-4, with D perhaps TRBD1 (5 bases). V gave up 0 bases and J gave up 4 bases, with 6 bases separating them. Germline CDR1 and CDR2: MNHEY and SVGAGI. This CDR3 is 14 amino acids long. CDR3 loop: CASSYSQGNEKLFF. CDR3 sequence (DNA): TGTGCCAGCAGTTACTCCCAGGGTAATGAAAAACTGTTTTTT.

V usage is TRBV2 and J usage is TRBJ2-3, with D possibly matching TRBD1 (6 bases). V was trimmed by 3 bases and J by 11 bases, leaving 12 bases between them. This CDR3 spans 12 amino acids. Germline V gene sequence: CDR1 SNHLY, CDR2 FYNNEI. The CDR3 coding sequence is TGTGCCAGCAGTGAGTGGGGCAGGGGGCAGTATTTT. Encoded protein: CASSEWGRGQYF.

This clone was detected only a few times. The V call is TRBV19, the J call TRBJ2-3, with a tentative D call TRBD1 (6 bases). Trimming removed 2 bases from V and 6 bases from J, with 9 bases in between. The V gene's germline CDR1 is LNHDA and CDR2 SQIVND (reference sequence). CDR3 length equals 13 residues. Here the CDR3 reads CASSISGEDTQYF. The CDR3 bases are TGTGCCAGTAGTATATCAGGGGAGGATACGCAGTATTTT.

V and J are TRBV27 and TRBJ2-1, with 10 bases matching TRBD1. Looked up from germline, CDR1 is MNHEY and CDR2 is SMNVEV (reference sequence). V lost 3 bases to trimming and J lost 3 bases; unmatched junction nucleotides: 2. The CDR3 loop spans 15 amino acids. CDR3 loop: CASSLTGGYYNEQFF. CDR3 sequence (DNA): TGTGCCAGCAGTTTGACAGGGGGCTACTACAATGAGCAGTTCTTC.

This chain links TRBV25-1 with TRBJ1-3; D gene unclear. V lost 2 bases, J lost 4 bases, and 12 bases lay in between. Germline loops: CDR1 MGHDK, CDR2 SYGVNS. This CDR3 spans 15 amino acids. The CDR3: CASSELGGVGNTIYF. In DNA form, the CDR3 reads TGTGCCAGCAGTGAACTCGGCGGTGTAGGAAACACCATATATTTT.